What follows are 21 T cell receptor beta chains derived from one specimen sequenced in a study of blood T cell repertoires in COVID-19. The repertoire was sequenced with immunoSEQ multiplex PCR; TCRdb's copy has only in-frame clones and lacks some. The repertoire holds some 70,000 clones, roughly 80% seen once, with approximately 9.2% in the top ten. The specimen was peripheral blood. Receptors originate from a woman in her fifties or sixties with acute or convalescent COVID-19.

The V call is TRBV19, the J call TRBJ1-4; TRBD1 agrees at 7 bases. Germline assignment: CDR1 LNHDA and CDR2 SQIVND (reference sequence). This CDR3 region has 15 residues. The ends lost 5 bases at V and 6 bases at J; junction bases unmatched: 9. The CDR3 nucleotides are TGTGCCAGTAGTTCAACCGGGACAGCGGATGAAAAACTGTTTTTT. Amino acids: CASSSTGTADEKLFF.

This clone has ten or more counts. The chain combines TRBV9 with TRBJ2-7, with 9 bases that match TRBD2. With 4 bases clipped from V and 4 bases from J, the junction kept 12 bases outside the gene matches. Looked up from germline, CDR1 is SGDLS and CDR2 is YYNGEE. The CDR3 consists of 16 residues. This CDR3 is CASSLREASGVYEQYF. In nucleotides, the CDR3 is TGTGCCAGCAGCCTACGAGAGGCTAGCGGGGTGTACGAGCAGTACTTC.

This clone has just a few counts. The chain carries TRBV7-8 and TRBJ2-1, with 8 bases identical to TRBD1. There are 16 residues in the CDR3. Germline trimming cut 8 bases from V and 6 bases from J; bases unmatched to any gene: 15. CDR1 and CDR2 (germline): SGHVS, FQNEAQ. This chain's CDR3 is CASCPLIGQGANEQFF. The DNA for the CDR3 is TGTGCCAGCTGCCCCTTGATTGGACAGGGTGCCAATGAGCAGTTCTTC.

V gene TRBV6-6 combines with J gene TRBJ2-1; TRBD2 might be the D (7 bases). V lost 5 bases and J 0 bases, leaving 20 bases between the germline ends. This CDR3 comprises 18 residues. Germline CDR1 and CDR2: MNHNY and SVGAGI (reference sequence). CDR3 in amino acids: CASSRTGGQKSSYNEQFF. The CDR3 DNA reads as TGTGCCAGCAGTCGAACGGGGGGCCAGAAATCCTCCTACAATGAGCAGTTCTTC.

This chain connects TRBV7-9 to TRBJ2-5; possibly TRBD1 for D (6 bases). V lost 5 bases and J lost 5, with 21 bases in between. CDR1 SEHNR and CDR2 FQNEAQ come from the germline V gene (reference sequence). The CDR3 has 16 residues. CDR3 nucleotides: TGTGCCAGCAGCATCGCCGGGCCGACAGGTTCGGAGACCCAGTACTTC. Translated: CASSIAGPTGSETQYF. The full variable domain, completed using reference TRBV7-9 and TRBJ2-5, is DTGVSQNPRHKITKRGQNVTFRCDPISEHNRLYWYRQTLGQGPEFLTYFQNEAQLEKSRLLSDRFSAERPKGSFSTLEIQRTEQGDSAMYLCASSIAGPTGSETQYFGPGTRLLVL.

The chain links TRBV6-5 to TRBJ2-3; D remains ambiguous. Germline V CDR1 and CDR2: MNHEY, SVGAGI. V gave up 3 bases and J gave up 3 bases, with 16 bases separating them. The CDR3 totals 16 residues. Here the CDR3 DNA reads TGTGCCAGCAGTTATTCATTACCCGGTAGAACAGATACGCAGTATTTT. It codes for CASSYSLPGRTDTQYF.

The chain employs TRBV27 and TRBJ1-5; no reliable D call. Looked up from germline, CDR1 is MNHEY and CDR2 is SMNVEV (reference sequence). The CDR3 loop spans 13 amino acids. V was cut by 6 bases and J by 0 bases, with 6 bases left in between. The CDR3 region is CASSAYSNQPQHF. CDR3 nucleotide sequence: TGTGCCAGCAGCGCGTATAGCAATCAGCCCCAGCATTTT.

The rearrangement uses TRBV19 and TRBJ2-2; D not resolved. Looked up from germline, CDR1 is LNHDA and CDR2 is SQIVND (reference sequence). CDR3 length: 16 residues. Trimming removed 3 bases at V and 4 bases at J, with 15 bases between. The CDR3 DNA follows: TGTGCCAGTAGTATTGGCGGCAGACGCCTCACCGGGGAGCTGTTTTTT. This encodes CASSIGGRRLTGELFF.

This clone was detected a few times. V gene TRBV7-6 combines with J gene TRBJ2-1; TRBD2 matches at 9 bases. The germline V gene encodes CDR1 SGHVS and CDR2 FNYEAQ. The junction had 5 bases not matched to a gene; V was cut back by 1 base and J by 4 bases. The CDR3 runs 16 residues. The CDR3 is CASSLEGGRGYNEQFF. The DNA of the CDR3 is TGTGCCAGCAGCTTAGAGGGCGGGAGGGGGTACAATGAGCAGTTCTTC.

The rearrangement links TRBV29-1 to TRBJ2-6; D is uncertain. Germline V CDR1 and CDR2: SQVTM, ANQGSEA. V lost 4 bases and J lost 0, with 16 bases in between. The CDR3 is 17 residues long. Here the CDR3 DNA reads TGCAGCGTTGCGGGTGGCAGTGTGATCTCTGGGGCCAACGTCCTGACTTTC. Encoded protein: CSVAGGSVISGANVLTF.

This clone has ten or more counts. The genes are TRBV9 and TRBJ2-2, with 9 bases aligning to TRBD1. This CDR3 contains 18 residues. Germline V gene sequence: CDR1 SGDLS, CDR2 YYNGEE. With V trimmed by 0 bases and J by 2 bases, 8 bases remained unmatched. CDR3 DNA sequence: TGTGCCAGCAGCGTAGCTCCCGGACAGGGGCCTAACACCGGGGAGCTGTTTTTT. As protein: CASSVAPGQGPNTGELFF.

The chain carries TRBV6-6 and TRBJ1-1; D perhaps matches TRBD1 (5 bases). Germline V CDR1 and CDR2: MNHNY, SVGAGI (reference sequence). The V end was cut by 3 bases, the J end by 9 bases, with 17 bases between. This CDR3 contains 14 residues. For the CDR3, the DNA is TGTGCCAGCAGTTATTCTTTCTCGGGGGATCAAGCTTTCTTT. Its protein product is CASSYSFSGDQAFF.

The CDR3 loop is CASSSGRAHNEQFF. In DNA, the CDR3 is TGTGCCAGCAGTAGTGGGAGGGCTCACAATGAGCAGTTCTTC. V usage is TRBV27 and J usage is TRBJ2-1, with TRBD2 matching 7 bases. Germline-derived CDR1 and CDR2 are MNHEY and SMNVEV (reference sequence). V gave up 5 bases and J gave up 5 bases; unmatched junction bases: 6. The CDR3 consists of 14 residues.

This chain uses TRBV18 with TRBJ1-2; 8 nucleotides align to TRBD1. The length of the CDR3 is 15 residues. The V and J ends lost 4 bases and 4 bases, in that order; junction bases with no gene match: 8. Looked up from germline, CDR1 is KGHSH and CDR2 is LQKENI. This CDR3 reads CASSRGDRFVYGYTF. The CDR3 DNA sequence: TGTGCCAGCTCACGAGGGGACAGGTTTGTCTATGGCTACACCTTC.

The chain carries TRBV7-9 and TRBJ2-4, with 8 nucleotides matching TRBD1. CDR3 size: 16 residues. Per germline, CDR1 SEHNR and CDR2 FQNEAQ (reference sequence). V lost 5 bases and J lost 0; bases outside the gene matches: 6. The CDR3 sequence is CASSPQGAIAKNIQYF. The DNA of the CDR3 is TGTGCCAGCAGCCCCCAGGGGGCGATAGCCAAAAACATTCAGTACTTC. Together with reference TRBV7-9 and TRBJ2-4, the CDR3 gives the full variable domain: DTGVSQNPRHKITKRGQNVTFRCDPISEHNRLYWYRQTLGQGPEFLTYFQNEAQLEKSRLLSDRFSAERPKGSFSTLEIQRTEQGDSAMYLCASSPQGAIAKNIQYFGAGTRLSVL.

The chain couples TRBV4-3 to TRBJ2-7; TRBD2 aligns across 8 bases. J gave up 3 bases and V 1 base, and 5 bases lay outside the gene matches. The CDR3 sequence is 15 residues long. Germline CDR1 is LGHNA and CDR2 is YSLEER. CDR3 protein: CASSQVLREDYEQYF. The CDR3 DNA is TGCGCCAGCAGCCAAGTTTTGCGGGAGGACTACGAGCAGTACTTC.

This chain links TRBV7-8 with TRBJ2-1; 10 positions agree with TRBD2. The CDR3 totals 12 residues. Germline lookup yields CDR1 SGHVS and CDR2 FQNEAQ. J gave up 15 bases and V 4 bases, and 6 bases lay outside the gene matches. The CDR3 here is CASSWERGGVFF. The CDR3 DNA sequence: TGTGCCAGCAGCTGGGAGCGGGGGGGGGTGTTCTTC.

J is TRBJ2-3 and V is TRBV18, with D perhaps TRBD1 (5 bases). The CDR3 consists of 14 residues. Germline assignment: CDR1 KGHSH and CDR2 LQKENI. V lost 4 bases, J lost 2 bases, and 10 bases lay in between. CDR3 protein: CASSRMTDTDTQYF. CDR3 nucleotide sequence: TGTGCCAGCTCACGGATGACAGACACAGATACGCAGTATTTT.

The CDR3 spells CASSFEVGSEKLFF. The DNA of the CDR3 is TGTGCCAGCAGTTTTGAGGTTGGAAGTGAAAAACTGTTTTTT. The rearrangement joins TRBV27 to TRBJ1-4; D is undetermined. CDR1 and CDR2 (germline): MNHEY, SMNVEV (reference sequence). With 3 bases removed from V and 7 bases from J, the gap between germline ends came to 12 bases. The CDR3 is 14 amino acids. The variable domain in full, completed from reference TRBV27 and TRBJ1-4, reads EAQVTQNPRYLITVTGKKLTVTCSQNMNHEYMSWYRQDPGLGLRQIYYSMNVEVTDKGDVPEGYKVSRKEKRNFPLILESPSPNQTSLYFCASSFEVGSEKLFFGSGTQLSVL.

V usage is TRBV5-4 and J usage is TRBJ2-1, with a tentative D call TRBD2 (5 bases). This CDR3 has 17 residues. Germline V gene data show CDR1 as SGHNT and CDR2 as YYREEE (reference sequence). Trimming removed 1 base from V and 0 bases from J, with 14 bases in between. The CDR3 DNA reads as TGTGCCAGCAGCTTGCCCCCGGGGTCCAGCTCCTACAATGAGCAGTTCTTC. Protein product: CASSLPPGSSSYNEQFF. The full variable domain, rest sourced from reference TRBV5-4 and TRBJ2-1, is ETGVTQSPTHLIKTRGQQVTLRCSSQSGHNTVSWYQQALGQGPQFIFQYYREEENGRGNFPPRFSGLQFPNYSSELNVNALELDDSALYLCASSLPPGSSSYNEQFFGPGTRLTVL.

The J gene is TRBJ1-1, the V gene TRBV20-1, with D possibly being TRBD1 (5 bases). The CDR3 spans 11 residues. The V and J ends lost 6 bases and 8 bases respectively, with 13 bases between them. CDR1 is DFQATT, CDR2 SNEGSKA, per germline (reference sequence). CDR3: CSAPGRTEAFF. The CDR3 nucleotides read TGCAGTGCGCCAGGTCGGACAGAAGCTTTCTTT.